The source of this T cell receptor (beta chain) is a study of T-cell memory formation after mild COVID-19. Sample barcodes and UMIs were carried by the TCR alpha and TCR beta cDNA libraries that 5'RACE generated with constant-segment primers. Via MiXCR, TCRdb re-called the 5' RACE reads, giving one row per CDR3 protein. The sample carries 95,000 to 120,000 distinct CDR3 sequences, about 20% recorded once. The receptor comes from a man in his late teens or twenties who had mild COVID-19 (a few samples of this study predate the infection). Cell type and time point are not known. The specimen sequenced was PBMCs or a T cell subset sorted from them (not recorded which).

In DNA, the CDR3 is TGTGCCAGCAGCTTCGAAGGGGTGGGCACCGGGGAGCTGTTTTTT. Translation: CASSFEGVGTGELFF. V usage is TRBV5-6 and J usage is TRBJ2-2; maybe TRBD1 (5 bases). The CDR3 totals 15 residues. Germline V gene data show CDR1 as SGHDT and CDR2 as YYEEEE. The V and J ends lost 2 bases and 4 bases respectively, with 12 bases between them. The variable domain in full, completed from reference TRBV5-6 and TRBJ2-2, reads DAGVTQSPTHLIKTRGQQVTLRCSPKSGHDTVSWYQQALGQGPQFIFQYYEEEERQRGNFPDRFSGHQFPNYSSELNVNALLLGDSALYLCASSFEGVGTGELFFGEGSRLTVL.